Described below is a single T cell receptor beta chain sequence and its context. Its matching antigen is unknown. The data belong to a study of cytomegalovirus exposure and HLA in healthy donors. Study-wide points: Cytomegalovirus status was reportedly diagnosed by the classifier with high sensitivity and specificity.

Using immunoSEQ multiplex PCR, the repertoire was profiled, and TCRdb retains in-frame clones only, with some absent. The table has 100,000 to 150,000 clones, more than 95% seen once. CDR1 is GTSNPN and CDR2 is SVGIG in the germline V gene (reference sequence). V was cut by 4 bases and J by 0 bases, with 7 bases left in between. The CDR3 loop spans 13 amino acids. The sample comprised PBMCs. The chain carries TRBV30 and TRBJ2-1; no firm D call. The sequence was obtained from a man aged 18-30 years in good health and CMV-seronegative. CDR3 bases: TGTGCCTGGACGAAGAGCTCCTACAATGAGCAGTTCTTC. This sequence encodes CAWTKSSYNEQFF.